This paragraph covers one T cell receptor beta chain sequence. This clone came up once. The antigen it recognizes is unknown. It has no much larger one-base neighbor in the sample; base qualities were not kept. The donors belonged to the validation cohort of approximately 130 subjects, which was separate from the approximately 700-subject first cohort. The sample originates from a study of cytomegalovirus exposure and HLA in healthy donors (dated 2017 in TCRdb). General notes on the study: According to a later analysis, the 120 or so validation repertoires were produced on the same platform as the 700 or so repertoires of the first cohort. The study was designed to test whether signatures of past pathogen exposure could be identified by cataloging public T cell receptors. In addition to the first cohort of roughly 700 subjects, a separate validation cohort of some 120 different subjects was used. To predict cytomegalovirus infection status, the study combined high-throughput TCR immunosequencing, statistical association of individual TCRs with disease status, and machine learning.

Broad study findings and their caveats: Three of the identified cytomegalovirus-associated TCR beta chains were confirmed in vitro to be specific for cytomegalovirus antigens. Most TCR sequences were observed very rarely across donors, whereas some public TCRs were present in many individuals. The authors suggested that the approach could potentially be extended to other disease states and immunological phenotypes. A later analysis lacked HLA typing for the validation cohort, so it scored co-occurrence in that cohort across all 110 or so repertoires. Cytomegalovirus status was reported to be diagnosed by the classifier with high specificity and sensitivity in both the original and validation cohorts. Of the cluster scores, approximately 95% were above 0 in a later analysis, which found that TCRs clustered in the first cohort also tended to co-occur in the approximately 110 validation repertoires. A total of roughly 160 TCR beta chains were listed by the study as associated with cytomegalovirus.

The library came from the immunoSEQ multiplex PCR assay. The authors processed their data as follows. A statistical classification framework was developed to diagnose cytomegalovirus status using the catalog of TCR beta chain sequences. TCRdb took this table from immuneACCESS and kept in-frame rearrangements with V and J called. Such tables lack part of the clones; where checked against another copy, unresolved V genes explain under half of the gap, and the rest is unexplained. V and J calls and clone size are those listed in that table; D and trimming were worked out from the DNA. This sample holds roughly 150,000 clones; around 86% were observed only once. Around 10% of the sample lies in the top ten. From the germline V gene, CDR1 is MGHDK and CDR2 is SYGVNS. From V the trimming removes 6 bases and from J it removes 7 bases, while the gene matches leave 3 bases of the junction unaccounted for. Counted from cysteine to phenylalanine, this CDR3 has 12 amino acids. The only DNA kept is the CDR3, 36 bases in frame from the first base.

The sequence links TRBV25-1 to TRBJ1-2, with 9 bases matching TRBD1. The TCR comes from a man between 18 and 29 years old in good health and CMV-seropositive. Sequencing was carried out using PBMCs. The nucleotides are TGTGCCAGCAGCGGGACAGGGTTTGGCTACACCTTC. It specifies CASSGTGFGYTF.